This T cell receptor beta chain was captured by sequencing in a study of blood T cells in healthy people across ages. Findings of the study overall: When set beside aged donors, long-lived donors presented more naive CD4+ cells and higher diversity.

Germline trimming cut 3 bases from V and 10 bases from J; bases unmatched to any gene: 21. Germline V gene lookup returns CDR1 MDHEN and CDR2 SYDVKM. The CDR3 covers 18 residues. For this clonotype: Its antigen is undetermined.

The second PCR ran about 6 to 12 cycles with a sample-barcoded 5' primer and J-beta primers. Each of the samples gave a minimum of 2.5 million paired-end reads that contained CDR3. TCRdb reanalysed the 5' RACE reads using MiXCR and keeps one entry per CDR3 protein. The sample has 800,000 to 950,000 distinct CDR3 sequences; 29% are singletons. The sample also formed part of further work on T cells of mothers and their children. That source reports: Whatever RNA was extracted went entirely into cDNA synthesis, at roughly 1.5 ug per 15 ul. Reads obtained per mother exceeded 10 million TCR beta CDR3 reads, with roughly 3.3 million obtained per child.

What was sequenced was blood. This chain uses TRBV28 with TRBJ2-1; the match to TRBD2 covers 7 bases. This clonotype was sampled from a woman in her thirties or forties in good health. CDR3: CASSFVSYTGTNVGEQFF. The CDR3 region has the DNA TGTGCCAGCAGTTTTGTCTCCTATACCGGGACTAACGTCGGCGAGCAGTTCTTC.